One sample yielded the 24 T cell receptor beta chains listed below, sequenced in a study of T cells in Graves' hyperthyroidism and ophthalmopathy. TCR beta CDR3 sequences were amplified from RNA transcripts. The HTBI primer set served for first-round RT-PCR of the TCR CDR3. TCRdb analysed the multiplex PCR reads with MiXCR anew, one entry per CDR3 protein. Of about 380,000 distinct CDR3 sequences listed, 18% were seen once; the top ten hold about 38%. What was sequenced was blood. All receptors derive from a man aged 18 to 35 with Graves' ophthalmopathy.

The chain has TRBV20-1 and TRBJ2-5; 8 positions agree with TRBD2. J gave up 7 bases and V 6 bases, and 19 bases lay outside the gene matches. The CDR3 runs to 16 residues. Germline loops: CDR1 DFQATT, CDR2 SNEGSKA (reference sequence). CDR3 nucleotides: TGCAGTGCCAAGGAGGTGGCGGGAGGCTCGGGGAGGACCCAGTACTTC. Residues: CSAKEVAGGSGRTQYF.

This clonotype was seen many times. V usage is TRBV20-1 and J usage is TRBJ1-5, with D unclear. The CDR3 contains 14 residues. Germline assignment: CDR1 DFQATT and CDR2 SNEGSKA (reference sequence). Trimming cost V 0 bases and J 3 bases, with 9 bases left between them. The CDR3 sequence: CSARDRPANQPQHF. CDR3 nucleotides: TGCAGTGCTAGAGATCGGCCAGCCAATCAGCCCCAGCATTTT.

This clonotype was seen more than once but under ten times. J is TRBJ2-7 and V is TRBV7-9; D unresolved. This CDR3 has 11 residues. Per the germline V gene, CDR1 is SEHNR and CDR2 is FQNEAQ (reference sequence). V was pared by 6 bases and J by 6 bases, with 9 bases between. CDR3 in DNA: TGTGCCAGCAGTTCCGATCTCGAGCAGTACTTC. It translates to CASSSDLEQYF.

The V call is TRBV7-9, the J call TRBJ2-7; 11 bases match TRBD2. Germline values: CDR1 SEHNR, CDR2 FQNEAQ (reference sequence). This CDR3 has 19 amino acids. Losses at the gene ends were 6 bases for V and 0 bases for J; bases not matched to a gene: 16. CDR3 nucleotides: TGTGCCAGCAGTCGGGACTCTAGCGGGGGGCGGGGGCCCTCCTACGAGCAGTACTTC. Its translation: CASSRDSSGGRGPSYEQYF. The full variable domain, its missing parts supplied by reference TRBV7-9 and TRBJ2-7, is DTGVSQNPRHKITKRGQNVTFRCDPISEHNRLYWYRQTLGQGPEFLTYFQNEAQLEKSRLLSDRFSAERPKGSFSTLEIQRTEQGDSAMYLCASSRDSSGGRGPSYEQYFGPGTRLTVT.

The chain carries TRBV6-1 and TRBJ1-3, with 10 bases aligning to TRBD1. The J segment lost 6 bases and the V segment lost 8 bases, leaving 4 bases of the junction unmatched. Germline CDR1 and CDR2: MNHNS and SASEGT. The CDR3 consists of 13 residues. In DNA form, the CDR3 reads TGTGCCAGCTTAGGGACAGGGGTAAACACCATATATTTT. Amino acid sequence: CASLGTGVNTIYF.

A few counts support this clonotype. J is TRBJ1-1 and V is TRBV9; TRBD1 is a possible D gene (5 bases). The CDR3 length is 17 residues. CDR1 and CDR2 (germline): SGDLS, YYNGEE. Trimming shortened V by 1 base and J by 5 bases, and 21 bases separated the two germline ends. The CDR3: CASSVIGPERRGTEAFF. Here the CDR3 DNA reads TGTGCCAGCAGCGTAATCGGTCCCGAGAGGCGGGGGACTGAAGCTTTCTTT.

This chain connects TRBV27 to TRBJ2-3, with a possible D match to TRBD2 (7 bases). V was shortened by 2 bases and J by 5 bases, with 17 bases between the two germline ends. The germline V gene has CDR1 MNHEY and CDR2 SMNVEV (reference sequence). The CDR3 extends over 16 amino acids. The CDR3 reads CASSLGVGGPEDTQYF. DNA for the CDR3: TGTGCCAGCAGTTTAGGAGTGGGGGGGCCGGAAGATACGCAGTATTTT.

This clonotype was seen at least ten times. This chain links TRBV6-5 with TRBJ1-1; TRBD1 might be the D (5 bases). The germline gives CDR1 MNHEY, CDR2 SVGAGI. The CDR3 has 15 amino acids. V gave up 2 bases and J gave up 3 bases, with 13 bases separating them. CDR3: CASSYGAGSDTEAFF. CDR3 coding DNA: TGTGCCAGCAGTTACGGGGCAGGATCGGACACTGAAGCTTTCTTT.

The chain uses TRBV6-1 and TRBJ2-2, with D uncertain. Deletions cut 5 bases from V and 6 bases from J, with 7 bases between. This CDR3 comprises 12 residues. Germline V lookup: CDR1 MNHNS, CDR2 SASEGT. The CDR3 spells CASSRPAGELFF. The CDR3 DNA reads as TGTGCCAGCAGTAGACCCGCCGGGGAGCTGTTTTTT.

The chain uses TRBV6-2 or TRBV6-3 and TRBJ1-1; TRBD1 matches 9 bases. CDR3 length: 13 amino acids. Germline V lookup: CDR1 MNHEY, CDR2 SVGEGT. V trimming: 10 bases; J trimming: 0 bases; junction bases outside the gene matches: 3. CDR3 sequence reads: CATRQGVNTEAFF. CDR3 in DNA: TGTGCCACTCGACAGGGGGTGAACACTGAAGCTTTCTTT.

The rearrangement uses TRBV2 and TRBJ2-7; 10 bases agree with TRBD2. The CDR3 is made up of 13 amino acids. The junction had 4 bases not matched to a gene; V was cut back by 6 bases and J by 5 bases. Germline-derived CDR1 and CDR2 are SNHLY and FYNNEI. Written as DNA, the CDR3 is TGTGCCAGCAGCGTCCTAGCGGGGGACGAGCAGTACTTC. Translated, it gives CASSVLAGDEQYF.

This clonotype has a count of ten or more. Written as DNA, the CDR3 is TGTGCCAGCAGCTTCTACCTCATGGGACCATTCACAGATACGCAGTATTTT. Translated: CASSFYLMGPFTDTQYF. The J gene is TRBJ2-3, the V gene TRBV13; either TRBD1 or TRBD2 may supply D (5 bases each). The V end was cut by 3 bases, the J end by 2 bases, with 18 bases between. The CDR3 covers 17 residues. CDR1 is PRHDT, CDR2 FYEKMQ, per germline (reference sequence).

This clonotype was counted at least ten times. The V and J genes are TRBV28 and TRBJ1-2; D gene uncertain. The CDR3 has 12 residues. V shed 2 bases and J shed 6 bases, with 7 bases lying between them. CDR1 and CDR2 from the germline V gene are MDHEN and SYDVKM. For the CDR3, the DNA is TGTGCCAGCAGTTTAGCTACCCATGGCTACACCTTC. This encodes CASSLATHGYTF.

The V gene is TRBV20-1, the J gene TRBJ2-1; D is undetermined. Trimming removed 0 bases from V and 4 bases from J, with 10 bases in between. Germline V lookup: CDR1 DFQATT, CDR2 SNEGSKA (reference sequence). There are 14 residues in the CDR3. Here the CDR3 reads CSARDFSLYNEQFF. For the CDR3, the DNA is TGCAGTGCTAGAGATTTCTCTCTTTACAATGAGCAGTTCTTC.

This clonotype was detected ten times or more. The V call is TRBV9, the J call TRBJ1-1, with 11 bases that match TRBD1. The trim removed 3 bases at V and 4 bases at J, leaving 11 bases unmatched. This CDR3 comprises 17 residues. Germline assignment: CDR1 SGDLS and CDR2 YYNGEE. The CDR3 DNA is TGTGCCAGCAGCGCCCACGGACAGGGGGCGGGTGGCACTGAAGCTTTCTTT. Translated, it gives CASSAHGQGAGGTEAFF.

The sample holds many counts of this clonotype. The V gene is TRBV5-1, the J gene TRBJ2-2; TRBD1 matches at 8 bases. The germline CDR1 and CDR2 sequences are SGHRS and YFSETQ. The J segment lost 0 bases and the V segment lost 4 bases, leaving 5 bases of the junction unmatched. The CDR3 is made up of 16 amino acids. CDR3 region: CASSQDREPNTGELFF. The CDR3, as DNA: TGCGCCAGCAGCCAGGACAGGGAACCGAACACCGGGGAGCTGTTTTTT.

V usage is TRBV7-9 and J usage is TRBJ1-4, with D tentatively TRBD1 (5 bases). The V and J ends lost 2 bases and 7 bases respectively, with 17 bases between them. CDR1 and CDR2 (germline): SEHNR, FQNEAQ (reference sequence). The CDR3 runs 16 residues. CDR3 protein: CASSLPATRRGEKLFF. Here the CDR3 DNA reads TGTGCCAGCAGCTTACCCGCTACAAGGAGGGGTGAAAAACTGTTTTTT.

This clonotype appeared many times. The CDR3 is CASSRSGPGQPQHF. The CDR3, as DNA: TGTGCCAGCAGCCGATCAGGGCCAGGGCAGCCCCAGCATTTT. This chain links TRBV13 with TRBJ1-5; a possible D gene is TRBD1 (5 bases). This CDR3 region has 14 residues. V was cut by 5 bases and J by 7 bases, with 15 bases left in between. From germline, CDR1 is PRHDT and CDR2 FYEKMQ (reference sequence).

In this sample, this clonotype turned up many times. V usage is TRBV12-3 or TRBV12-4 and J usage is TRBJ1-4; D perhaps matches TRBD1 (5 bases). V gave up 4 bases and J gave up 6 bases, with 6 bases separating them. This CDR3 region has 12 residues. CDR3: CASSWDDEKLFF. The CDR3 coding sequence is TGTGCCAGCAGTTGGGACGATGAAAAACTGTTTTTT.

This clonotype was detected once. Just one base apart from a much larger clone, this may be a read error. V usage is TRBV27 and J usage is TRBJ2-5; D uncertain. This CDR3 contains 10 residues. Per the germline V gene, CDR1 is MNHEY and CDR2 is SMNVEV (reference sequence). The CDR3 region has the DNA TGTGCCAGCGGAAGAGAGAACCAGTACTTC. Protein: CASGRENQYF.

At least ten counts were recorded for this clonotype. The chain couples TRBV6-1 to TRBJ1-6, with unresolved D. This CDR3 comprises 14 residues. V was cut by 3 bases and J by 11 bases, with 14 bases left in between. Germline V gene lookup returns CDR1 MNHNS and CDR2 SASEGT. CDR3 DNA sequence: TGTGCCAGCAGTGATTCCCCCCGGGATGCACCCCTCCACTTT. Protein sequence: CASSDSPRDAPLHF.

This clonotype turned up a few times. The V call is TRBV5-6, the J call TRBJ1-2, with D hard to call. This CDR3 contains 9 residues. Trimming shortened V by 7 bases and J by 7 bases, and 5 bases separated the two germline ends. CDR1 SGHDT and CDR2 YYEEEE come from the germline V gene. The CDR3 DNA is TGTGCCAGCGTGCCTGGCTACACCTTC. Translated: CASVPGYTF.

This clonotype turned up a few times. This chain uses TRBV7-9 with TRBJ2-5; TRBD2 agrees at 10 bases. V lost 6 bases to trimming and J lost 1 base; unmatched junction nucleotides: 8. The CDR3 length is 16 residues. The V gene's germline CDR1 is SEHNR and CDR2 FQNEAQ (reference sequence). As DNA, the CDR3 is TGTGCCAGCAGTTCTCGACTAGCGGGCCCCCAAGAGACCCAGTACTTC. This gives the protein CASSSRLAGPQETQYF. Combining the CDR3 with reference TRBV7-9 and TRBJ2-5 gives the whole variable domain DTGVSQNPRHKITKRGQNVTFRCDPISEHNRLYWYRQTLGQGPEFLTYFQNEAQLEKSRLLSDRFSAERPKGSFSTLEIQRTEQGDSAMYLCASSSRLAGPQETQYFGPGTRLLVL.

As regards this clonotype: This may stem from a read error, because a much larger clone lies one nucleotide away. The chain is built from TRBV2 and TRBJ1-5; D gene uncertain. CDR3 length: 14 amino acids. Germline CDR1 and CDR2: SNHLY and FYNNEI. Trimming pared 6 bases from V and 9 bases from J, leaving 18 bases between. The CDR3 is CASRGSGSARPQHF. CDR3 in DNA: TGTGCCAGCAGAGGGAGTGGCTCCGCTCGGCCCCAGCATTTT.